This TCR beta chain is from a study of CD8 T cells in ankylosing spondylitis. Findings of the study overall: Relatively scarce in peripheral blood, disease-linked clones were CD8+. Within ankylosing spondylitis blood, a TCR beta motif made up of roughly eight highly homologous variants appeared to be characteristic. Prior literature has documented some motif variants in synovial fluid and blood from reactive arthritis.

This clonotype was observed many times. Its matching antigen is unknown. Quantitative 5'-RACE with molecular barcodes produced the TCR beta libraries. In TCRdb, the 5' RACE reads were re-called with MiXCR into one record per CDR3 protein. The table includes roughly 120,000 distinct CDR3 sequences, 7% detected once. The CDR3 has 14 amino acids. V was clipped by 0 bases and J by 4 bases, with 8 bases between them. Germline V gene sequence: CDR1 LGHDT, CDR2 YNNKEL (reference sequence). The specimen sequenced was blood, either unsorted or a sorted T cell fraction (not recorded which). This clonotype was obtained from a male donor with ankylosing spondylitis or in good health (not recorded which). The chain uses TRBV3-1 and TRBJ2-3; a possible D gene is TRBD1 (5 bases). For the CDR3, the DNA is TGTGCCAGCAGCCAAGATGGACAATCAGATACGCAGTATTTT. It yields the protein CASSQDGQSDTQYF.